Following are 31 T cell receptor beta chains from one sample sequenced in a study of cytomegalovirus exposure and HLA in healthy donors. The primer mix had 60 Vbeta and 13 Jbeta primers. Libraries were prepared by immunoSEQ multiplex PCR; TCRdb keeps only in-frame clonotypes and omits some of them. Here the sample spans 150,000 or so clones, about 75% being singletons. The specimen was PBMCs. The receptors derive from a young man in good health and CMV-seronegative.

CDR3 loop: CASRTRGGGSPYEQYF. The CDR3 nucleotides are TGCGCCAGCAGGACCCGAGGGGGCGGAAGTCCCTACGAGCAGTACTTC. The V gene is TRBV10-2, the J gene TRBJ2-7; 7 bases map to TRBD1. The junction had 13 bases not matched to a gene; V was cut back by 6 bases and J by 2 bases. The CDR3 runs to 16 residues. The germline CDR1 and CDR2 sequences are WSHSY and SAAADI.

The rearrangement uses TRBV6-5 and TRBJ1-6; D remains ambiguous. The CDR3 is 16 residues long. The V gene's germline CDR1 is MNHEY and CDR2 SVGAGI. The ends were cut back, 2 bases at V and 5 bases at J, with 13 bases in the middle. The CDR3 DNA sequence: TGTGCCAGCAGTTACACCGGCTCGGGGAATAATTCACCCCTCCACTTT. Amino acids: CASSYTGSGNNSPLHF.

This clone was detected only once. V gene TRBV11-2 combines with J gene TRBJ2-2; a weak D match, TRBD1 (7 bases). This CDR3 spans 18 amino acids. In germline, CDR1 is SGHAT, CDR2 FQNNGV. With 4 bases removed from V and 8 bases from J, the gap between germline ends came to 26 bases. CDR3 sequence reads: CASSSLRLGPGGTGELFF. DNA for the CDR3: TGTGCCAGCAGCTCCCTTCGACTAGGGCCAGGGGGAACAGGGGAGCTGTTTTTT.

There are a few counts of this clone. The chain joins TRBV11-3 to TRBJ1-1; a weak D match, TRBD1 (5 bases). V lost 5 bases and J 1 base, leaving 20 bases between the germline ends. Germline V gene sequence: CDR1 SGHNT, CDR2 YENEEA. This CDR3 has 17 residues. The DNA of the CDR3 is TGTGCCAGCAGCCCCGCGGGGACTTCATCGCCGAACACTGAAGCTTTCTTT. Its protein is CASSPAGTSSPNTEAFF. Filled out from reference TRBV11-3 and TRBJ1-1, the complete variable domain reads EAGVVQSPRYKIIEKKQPVAFWCNPISGHNTLYWYLQNLGQGPELLIRYENEEAVDDSQLPKDRFSAERLKGVDSTLKIQPAELGDSAVYLCASSPAGTSSPNTEAFFGQGTRLTVV.

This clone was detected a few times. The CDR3 sequence: CASSSVQGGFTGELFF. In DNA form, the CDR3 reads TGTGCCAGCAGCTCAGTCCAGGGGGGATTCACCGGGGAGCTGTTTTTT. The V gene is TRBV11-3, the J gene TRBJ2-2; a weak D match, TRBD1 (7 bases). The CDR3 sequence is 16 residues long. Trimming took 4 bases from V and 4 from J, leaving 16 bases between them. CDR1 is SGHNT and CDR2 is YENEEA in the germline V gene.

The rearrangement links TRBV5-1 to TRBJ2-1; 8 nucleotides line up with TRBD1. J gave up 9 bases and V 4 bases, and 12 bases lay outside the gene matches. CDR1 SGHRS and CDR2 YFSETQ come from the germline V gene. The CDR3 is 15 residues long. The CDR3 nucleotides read TGCGCCAGCAGCCCATATCTGGACAGGGTCGGTGAGCAGTTCTTC. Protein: CASSPYLDRVGEQFF.

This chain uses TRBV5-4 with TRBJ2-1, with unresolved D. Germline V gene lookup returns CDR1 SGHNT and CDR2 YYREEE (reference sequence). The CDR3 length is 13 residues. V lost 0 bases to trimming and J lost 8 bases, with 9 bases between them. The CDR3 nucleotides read TGTGCCAGCAGCTTGGCCCCCGGAGATGAGCAGTTCTTC. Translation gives CASSLAPGDEQFF.

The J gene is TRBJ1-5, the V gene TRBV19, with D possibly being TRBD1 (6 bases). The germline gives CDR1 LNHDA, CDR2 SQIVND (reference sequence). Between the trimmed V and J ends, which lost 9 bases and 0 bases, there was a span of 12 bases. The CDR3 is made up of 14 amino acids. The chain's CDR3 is CASNRDFSNQPQHF. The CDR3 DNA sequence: TGTGCCAGCAACAGGGATTTTAGCAATCAGCCCCAGCATTTT.

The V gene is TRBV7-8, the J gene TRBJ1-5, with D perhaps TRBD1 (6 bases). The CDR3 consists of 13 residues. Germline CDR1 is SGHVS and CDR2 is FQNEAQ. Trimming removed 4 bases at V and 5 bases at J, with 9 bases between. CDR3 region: CASSYPGDQPQHF. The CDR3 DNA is TGTGCCAGCAGCTACCCAGGGGATCAGCCCCAGCATTTT.

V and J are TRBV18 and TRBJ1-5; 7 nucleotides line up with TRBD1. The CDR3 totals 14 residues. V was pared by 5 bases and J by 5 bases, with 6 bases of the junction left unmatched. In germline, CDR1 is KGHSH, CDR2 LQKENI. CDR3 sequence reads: CASSFGTADQPQHF. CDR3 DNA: TGTGCCAGCTCATTTGGGACAGCGGATCAGCCCCAGCATTTT.

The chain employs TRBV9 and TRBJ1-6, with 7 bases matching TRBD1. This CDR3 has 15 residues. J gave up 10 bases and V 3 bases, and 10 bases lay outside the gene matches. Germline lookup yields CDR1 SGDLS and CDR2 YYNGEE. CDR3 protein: CASSADRDFVSPLHF. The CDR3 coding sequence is TGTGCCAGCAGCGCCGACAGGGATTTTGTATCACCCCTCCACTTT.

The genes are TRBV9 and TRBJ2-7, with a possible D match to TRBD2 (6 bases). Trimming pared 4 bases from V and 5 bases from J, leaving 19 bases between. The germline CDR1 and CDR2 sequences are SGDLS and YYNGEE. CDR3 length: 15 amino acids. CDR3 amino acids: CASSPGVGSNHEQYF. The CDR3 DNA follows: TGTGCCAGCAGCCCCGGGGTCGGGAGTAACCACGAGCAGTACTTC.

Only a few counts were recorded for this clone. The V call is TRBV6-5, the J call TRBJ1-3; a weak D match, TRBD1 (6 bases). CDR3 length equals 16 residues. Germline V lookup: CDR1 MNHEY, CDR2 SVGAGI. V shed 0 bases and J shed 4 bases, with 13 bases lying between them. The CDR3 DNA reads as TGTGCCAGCAGTTACTCACAGGGAATCACAGGAAACACCATATATTTT. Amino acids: CASSYSQGITGNTIYF.

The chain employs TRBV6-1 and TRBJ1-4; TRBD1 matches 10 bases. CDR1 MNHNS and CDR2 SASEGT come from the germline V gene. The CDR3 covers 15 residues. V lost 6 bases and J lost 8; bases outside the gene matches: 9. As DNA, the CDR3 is TGTGCCAGCAGAAACGGACAGGGGGAATGGGAAAAACTGTTTTTT. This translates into CASRNGQGEWEKLFF.

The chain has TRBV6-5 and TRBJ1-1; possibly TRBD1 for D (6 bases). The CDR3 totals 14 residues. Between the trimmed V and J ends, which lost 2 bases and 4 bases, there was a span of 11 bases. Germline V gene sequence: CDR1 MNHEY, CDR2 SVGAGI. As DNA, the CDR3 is TGTGCCAGCAGTTACGAGGGGGTGACCACTGAAGCTTTCTTT. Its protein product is CASSYEGVTTEAFF.

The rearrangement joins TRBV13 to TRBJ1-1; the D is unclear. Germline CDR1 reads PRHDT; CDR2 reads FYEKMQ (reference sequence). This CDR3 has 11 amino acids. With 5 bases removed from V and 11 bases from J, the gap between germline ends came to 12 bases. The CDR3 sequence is CASSQEREAFF. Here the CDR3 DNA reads TGTGCCAGCAGCCAAGAAAGGGAGGCTTTCTTT.

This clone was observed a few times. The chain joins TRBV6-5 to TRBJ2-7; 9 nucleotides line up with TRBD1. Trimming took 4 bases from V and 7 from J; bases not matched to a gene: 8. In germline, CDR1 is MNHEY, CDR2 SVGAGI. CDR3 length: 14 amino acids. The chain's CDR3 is CASSLGQGLVEQYF. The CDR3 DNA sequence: TGTGCCAGCAGTTTGGGACAGGGCCTAGTTGAGCAGTACTTC.

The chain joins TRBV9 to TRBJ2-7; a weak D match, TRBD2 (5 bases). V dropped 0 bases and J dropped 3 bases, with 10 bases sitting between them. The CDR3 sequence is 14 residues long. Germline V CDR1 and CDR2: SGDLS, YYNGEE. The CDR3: CASSVGAGIYEQYF. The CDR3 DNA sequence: TGTGCCAGCAGCGTAGGAGCCGGGATCTACGAGCAGTACTTC.

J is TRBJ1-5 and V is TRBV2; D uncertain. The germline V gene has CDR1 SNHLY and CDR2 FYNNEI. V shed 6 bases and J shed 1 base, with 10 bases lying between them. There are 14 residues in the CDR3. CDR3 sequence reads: CASSPGWSNQPQHF. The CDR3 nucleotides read TGTGCCAGCAGCCCGGGGTGGAGCAATCAGCCCCAGCATTTT.

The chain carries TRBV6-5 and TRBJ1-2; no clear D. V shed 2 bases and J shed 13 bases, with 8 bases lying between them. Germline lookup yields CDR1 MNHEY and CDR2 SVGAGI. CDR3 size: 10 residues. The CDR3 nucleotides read TGTGCCAGCAGTTACCCCATGCGCACCTTC. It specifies CASSYPMRTF.

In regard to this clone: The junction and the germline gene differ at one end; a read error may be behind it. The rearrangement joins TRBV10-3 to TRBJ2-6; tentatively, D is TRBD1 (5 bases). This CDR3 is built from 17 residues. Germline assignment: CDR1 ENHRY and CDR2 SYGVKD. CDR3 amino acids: CAISEPAGGAGANGLTF. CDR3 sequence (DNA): TGTGCCATCAGTGAGCCCGCAGGTGGGGCTGGGGCCAACGGCCTGACTTTC.

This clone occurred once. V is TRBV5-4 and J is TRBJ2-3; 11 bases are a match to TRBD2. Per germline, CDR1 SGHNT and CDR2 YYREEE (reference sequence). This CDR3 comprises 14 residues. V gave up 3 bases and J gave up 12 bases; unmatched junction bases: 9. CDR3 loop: CASSSGTSGMAQYF. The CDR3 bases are TGTGCCAGCAGCTCCGGGACTAGCGGAATGGCTCAGTATTTT.

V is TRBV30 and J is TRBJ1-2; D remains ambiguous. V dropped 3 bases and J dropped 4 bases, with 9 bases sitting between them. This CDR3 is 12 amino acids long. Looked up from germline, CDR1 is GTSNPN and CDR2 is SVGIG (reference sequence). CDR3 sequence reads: CAWRMAGYGYTF. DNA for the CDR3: TGTGCCTGGAGAATGGCAGGCTATGGCTACACCTTC.

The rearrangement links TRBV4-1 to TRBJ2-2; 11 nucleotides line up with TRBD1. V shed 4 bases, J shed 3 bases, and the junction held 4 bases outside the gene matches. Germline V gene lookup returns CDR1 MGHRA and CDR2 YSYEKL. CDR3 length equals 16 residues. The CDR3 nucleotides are TGCGCCAGCAGCCTAGGGACAGGGGGTGACACCGGGGAGCTGTTTTTT. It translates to CASSLGTGGDTGELFF.

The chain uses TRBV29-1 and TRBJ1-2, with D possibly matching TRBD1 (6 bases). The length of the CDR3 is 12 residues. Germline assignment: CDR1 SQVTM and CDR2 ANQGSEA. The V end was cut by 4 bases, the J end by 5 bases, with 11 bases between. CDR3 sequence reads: CSVAGGLYGYTF. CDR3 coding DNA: TGCAGCGTTGCGGGGGGCCTGTATGGCTACACCTTC.

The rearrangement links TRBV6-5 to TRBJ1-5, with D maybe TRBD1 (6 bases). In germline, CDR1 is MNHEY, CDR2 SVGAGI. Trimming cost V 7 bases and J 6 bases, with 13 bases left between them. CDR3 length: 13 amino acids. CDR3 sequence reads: CASTLQGSQPQHF. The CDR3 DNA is TGTGCCAGCACCCTACAGGGTAGTCAGCCCCAGCATTTT.

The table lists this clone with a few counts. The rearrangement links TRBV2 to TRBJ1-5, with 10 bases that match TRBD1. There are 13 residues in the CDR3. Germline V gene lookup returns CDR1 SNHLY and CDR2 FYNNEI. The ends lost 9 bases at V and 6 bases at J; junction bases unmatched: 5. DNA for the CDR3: TGTGCCAGTGGGACAGGGGAGGTTCAGCCCCAGCATTTT. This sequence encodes CASGTGEVQPQHF.

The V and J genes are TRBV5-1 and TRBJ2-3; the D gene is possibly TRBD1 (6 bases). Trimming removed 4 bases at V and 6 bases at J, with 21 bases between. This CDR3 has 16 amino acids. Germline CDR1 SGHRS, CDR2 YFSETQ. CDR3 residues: CASSGTQGGFADTQYF. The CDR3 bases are TGCGCCAGCAGCGGGACACAGGGTGGGTTTGCGGATACGCAGTATTTT.

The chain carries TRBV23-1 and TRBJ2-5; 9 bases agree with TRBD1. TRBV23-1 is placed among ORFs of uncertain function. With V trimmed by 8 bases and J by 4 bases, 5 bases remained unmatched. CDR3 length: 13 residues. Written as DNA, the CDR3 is TGCGCCAGCGTACAGGGGGCTGCAGAGACCCAGTACTTC. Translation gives CASVQGAAETQYF.

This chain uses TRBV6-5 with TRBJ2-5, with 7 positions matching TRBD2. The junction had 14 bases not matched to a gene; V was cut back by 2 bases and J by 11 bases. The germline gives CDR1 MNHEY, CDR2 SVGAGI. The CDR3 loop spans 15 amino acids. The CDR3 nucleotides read TGTGCCAGCAGTTACGACCCCGACCCCCGGGGGGAGCAGTACTTC. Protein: CASSYDPDPRGEQYF.

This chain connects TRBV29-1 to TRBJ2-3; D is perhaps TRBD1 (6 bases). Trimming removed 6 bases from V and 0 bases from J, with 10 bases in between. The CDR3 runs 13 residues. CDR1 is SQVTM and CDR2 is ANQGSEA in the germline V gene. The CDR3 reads CSVRGGSTDTQYF. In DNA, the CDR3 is TGCAGCGTCAGGGGTGGGAGCACAGATACGCAGTATTTT.